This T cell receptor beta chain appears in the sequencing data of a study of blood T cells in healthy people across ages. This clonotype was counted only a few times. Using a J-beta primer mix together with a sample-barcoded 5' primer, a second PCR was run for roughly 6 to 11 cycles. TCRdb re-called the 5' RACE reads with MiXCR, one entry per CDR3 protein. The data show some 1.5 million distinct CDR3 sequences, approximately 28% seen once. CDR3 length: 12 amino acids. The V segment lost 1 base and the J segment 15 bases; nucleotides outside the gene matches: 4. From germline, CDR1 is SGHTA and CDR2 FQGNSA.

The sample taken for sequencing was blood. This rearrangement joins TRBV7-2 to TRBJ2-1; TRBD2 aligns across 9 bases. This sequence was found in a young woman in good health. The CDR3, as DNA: TGTGCCAGCAGCTTAGAGCGGGAGGTGCTGTTCTTC. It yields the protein CASSLEREVLFF.